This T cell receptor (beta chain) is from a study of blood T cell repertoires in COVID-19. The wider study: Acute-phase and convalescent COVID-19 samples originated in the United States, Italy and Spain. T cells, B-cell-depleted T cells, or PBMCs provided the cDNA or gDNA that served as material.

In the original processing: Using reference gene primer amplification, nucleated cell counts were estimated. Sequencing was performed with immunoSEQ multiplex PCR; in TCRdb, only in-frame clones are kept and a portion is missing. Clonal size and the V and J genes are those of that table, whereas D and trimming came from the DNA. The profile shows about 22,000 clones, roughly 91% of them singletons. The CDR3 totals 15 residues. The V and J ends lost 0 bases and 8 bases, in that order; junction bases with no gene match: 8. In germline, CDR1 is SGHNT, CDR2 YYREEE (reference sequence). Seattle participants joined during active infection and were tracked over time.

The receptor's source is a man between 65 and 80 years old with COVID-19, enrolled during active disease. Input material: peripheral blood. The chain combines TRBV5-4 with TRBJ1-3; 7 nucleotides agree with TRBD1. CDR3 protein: CASSLDRDRRDTIYF. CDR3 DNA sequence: TGTGCCAGCAGCTTGGACCGGGACAGACGTGACACCATATATTTT.